This TCR beta chain was captured in a study of low-dose radiotherapy and immunotherapy resistance in tumors. The wider study: Study patients were administered oral aspirin at 300 mg daily for four cycles from cycle 1 day 1.

Time point: after trial treatment. The treatment denotes: LDRT plus nivolumab, ipilimumab, low-dose cyclophosphamide and aspirin (RACIN trial). Primers used for first-strand cDNA, a TRAV- and TRBV-specific set, covered both alpha and beta chains. A roughly 20-cycle PCR with a constant-region primer and V-primer adapter amplified TCRs. The mRNA that was isolated underwent amplification by in vitro transcription. TCRdb re-called the reads through MiXCR, storing one row per CDR3 protein. The sample lists approximately 80,000 distinct CDR3 sequences, roughly 17% occurring once. The CDR3 is 12 amino acids. V lost 4 bases, J lost 5 bases, and 8 bases lay in between. Germline CDR1 reads MDHEN; CDR2 reads SYDVKM. This clonotype was counted ten times or more.

This chain links TRBV28 with TRBJ2-5; D gene unclear. This sequence was found in a male donor with prostate cancer. This specimen was PBMCs, taken after low-dose radiotherapy plus immunotherapy. The CDR3 is CASSSFSETQYF. The CDR3 DNA sequence: TGTGCCAGCAGTTCCTTTAGTGAGACCCAGTACTTC.